This is a list of T cell receptor beta chains from one sample in a study of cytomegalovirus exposure and HLA in healthy donors. Assay used: immunoSEQ multiplex PCR; TCRdb lists only in-frame clones, some missing. Of around 72,000 clones listed, around three quarters were seen once; the top ten hold 6.3%. Sequenced sample: PBMCs. Receptors originate from a man in his fifties or sixties in good health and CMV-seronegative. CDR3s include the opening cysteine and the closing phenylalanine or tryptophan. For some rows the clone size is stated as once, few or many, or as a class when expanded; others skip it.

v_gene | len | abundance | CDR3aa
TRBV4-3 | 16 | NA | CASSQDGGERSYEQYF
TRBV6-5 | 15 | NA | CASSYAPATGSELFF
TRBV5-1 | 13 | once | CASSLETGNEQFF
TRBV7-6 | 13 | NA | CASSLGQIYEQYF
TRBV5-1 | 15 | NA | CASSLTGSIDTEAFF
TRBV5-1 | 15 | NA | CASSLNAGRGTEAFF
TRBV7-2 | 16 | NA | CASSLGLAGRTDTQYF
TRBV7-9 | 15 | NA | CASSFWGPHTGELFF
TRBV5-1 | 13 | NA | CASSPTGGYGYTF
TRBV27 | 15 | NA | CASSFGSGGSSEQYF
TRBV28 | 15 | NA | CASSLTGASGNTIYF
TRBV15 | 15 | NA | CATSRFTSGNTEAFF
TRBV11-2 | 13 | once | CASRGGGRYEQYF
TRBV6-1 | 12 | NA | CASSENPPEAFF
TRBV5-1 | 13 | NA | CASSLWQQETQYF
TRBV11-3 | 13 | NA | CASSFPQGFGAFF
TRBV2 | 13 | few | CASSVETPSEAFF
TRBV11-2 | 14 | few | CASSNGPGLYGYTF
TRBV28 | 15 | NA | CASSPMGLAVYEQYF
TRBV2 | 13 | NA | CASSEGGLTEAFF
TRBV25-1 | 12 | NA | CASSEYPFSYTF
TRBV2 | 12 | NA | CASSASSYEQYF
TRBV27 | 13 | NA | CASSLWTGQRTFF
TRBV6-4 | 14 | few | CASSVSRGSTEAFF
TRBV15 | 15 | few | CATSREVIETAEAFF
TRBV10-3 | 16 | NA | CAISVGAGLTSTEAFF
TRBV5-1 | 15 | NA | CASSLGGLLTGELFF
TRBV25-1 | 15 | NA | CASSGGDRARSGYTF
TRBV5-1 | 14 | NA | CASSATTGNYGYTF
TRBV5-6 | 12 | few | CASSFVAYGYTF
TRBV5-4 | 14 | few | CASSLVGSQETQYF
TRBV27 | 17 | once | CASSQQGEMAGANVLTF